The rows below give T cell receptor beta chains drawn from one sample of a study of T cells in Graves' hyperthyroidism and ophthalmopathy. MiXCR, applied by TCRdb to the multiplex PCR reads, yields one record per CDR3 protein. The sample carries about 500,000 distinct CDR3 sequences, roughly 16% recorded once. The sequenced material came from blood. The receptors shown here come from a woman aged 25 to 39 with Graves' ophthalmopathy. CDR3s include the opening cysteine and the closing phenylalanine or tryptophan. D genes are given only for firm matches. Where a row states a size, it is once, few, many or the class of an expanded clone; other rows omit it.

d_gene: TRBD1; abundance: few; v_gene: TRBV10-3; j_gene: TRBJ1-6; CDR3nt: TGTGCCATCAGTGAGGTCCGGGACAGGGTGCGGAATTCACCCCTCCACTTT; CDR3aa: CAISEVRDRVRNSPLHF
d_gene: NA; abundance: NA; v_gene: TRBV18; j_gene: TRBJ2-2; CDR3nt: TGTGCCAGTACACTGGCCTCCGGGGAGCTGTTTTTT; CDR3aa: CASTLASGELFF
d_gene: NA; abundance: many; v_gene: TRBV2; j_gene: TRBJ2-7; CDR3nt: TGTGCCAGCAGATCACCCCGCCTCTACGAGCAGTACTTC; CDR3aa: CASRSPRLYEQYF
d_gene: TRBD2; abundance: many; v_gene: TRBV28; j_gene: TRBJ2-1; CDR3nt: TGTGCCAGCAGTCCGGCGGGGGAGCGTATACTGCAGTTCTTC; CDR3aa: CASSPAGERILQFF
d_gene: TRBD1; abundance: NA; v_gene: TRBV20-1; j_gene: TRBJ2-2; CDR3nt: TGCAGTGCTAGAGATGGGGACAGTAACACCGGGGAGCTGTTTTTT; CDR3aa: CSARDGDSNTGELFF
d_gene: NA; abundance: NA; v_gene: TRBV5-5; j_gene: TRBJ1-5; CDR3nt: TGTGCCAGCAGCCTAATTACAGGTAGCAATCAGCCCCAGCATTTT; CDR3aa: CASSLITGSNQPQHF
d_gene: TRBD2; abundance: few; v_gene: TRBV29-1; j_gene: TRBJ2-7; CDR3nt: TGCAGCGTTGAGGAAACTAGCGGGAGTTGGAGCTACGAGCAGTACTTC; CDR3aa: CSVEETSGSWSYEQYF
d_gene: NA; abundance: NA; v_gene: TRBV29-1; j_gene: TRBJ2-1; CDR3nt: TGCAGCGCCCTCTCGAGTCTGCGGTACAATGAGCAGTTCTTC; CDR3aa: CSALSSLRYNEQFF
d_gene: NA; abundance: NA; v_gene: TRBV5-5; j_gene: TRBJ2-2; CDR3nt: TGTGCCAGCAGCTTTATAGGGGCGCCGGGCACCGGGGAGCTGTTTTTT; CDR3aa: CASSFIGAPGTGELFF
d_gene: TRBD1; abundance: many; v_gene: TRBV9; j_gene: TRBJ1-1; CDR3nt: TGTGCCAGCAGCGTACAGGGGGCGAGCACTGAAGCTTTCTTT; CDR3aa: CASSVQGASTEAFF
d_gene: NA; abundance: NA; v_gene: TRBV30; j_gene: TRBJ2-3; CDR3nt: TGTGCCGCCCAACAGGGTCGGAGTCCAGATACGCAGTATTTT; CDR3aa: CAAQQGRSPDTQYF
d_gene: TRBD1; abundance: NA; v_gene: TRBV19; j_gene: TRBJ1-5; CDR3nt: TGTGCCAGTAGTATAGTATTGAGGGGGCGGAAAAATCAGCCCCAGCATTTT; CDR3aa: CASSIVLRGRKNQPQHF
d_gene: NA; abundance: NA; v_gene: TRBV12-3/TRBV12-4; j_gene: TRBJ2-1; CDR3nt: TGTGCCAGCAGGACGGTGGATGTTGAGCAGTTCTTC; CDR3aa: CASRTVDVEQFF
d_gene: TRBD2; abundance: NA; v_gene: TRBV7-3; j_gene: TRBJ2-2; CDR3nt: TGTGCCAGCGGTCCTAGCGGGCTTGCGACCGGGGAGCTGTTTTTT; CDR3aa: CASGPSGLATGELFF
d_gene: TRBD1; abundance: NA; v_gene: TRBV5-5; j_gene: TRBJ2-7; CDR3nt: TGTGCCAGCAGCCGGCCAGGGGGCTACGAGCAGTACTTC; CDR3aa: CASSRPGGYEQYF
d_gene: NA; abundance: many; v_gene: TRBV18; j_gene: TRBJ2-7; CDR3nt: TGTGCCAGCTCAACCCGGGTGGACGAGCAGTACTTC; CDR3aa: CASSTRVDEQYF
d_gene: TRBD2; abundance: many; v_gene: TRBV11-2; j_gene: TRBJ2-1; CDR3nt: TGTGCCAGCAGCTTAGGAGCTAGCGGGAGGTGGAATGAGCAGTTCTTC; CDR3aa: CASSLGASGRWNEQFF
d_gene: TRBD1; abundance: NA; v_gene: TRBV28; j_gene: TRBJ2-5; CDR3nt: TGTGCCAGCAGTGGAGGACAGGGACGTAAGTACTTC; CDR3aa: CASSGGQGRKYF
d_gene: NA; abundance: many; v_gene: TRBV12-3/TRBV12-4; j_gene: TRBJ2-5; CDR3nt: TGTGCCAGCAGTCCCGGGACTTTCCAAGAGACCCAGTACTTC; CDR3aa: CASSPGTFQETQYF
d_gene: TRBD2; abundance: many; v_gene: TRBV7-8; j_gene: TRBJ2-3; CDR3nt: TGTGCCAGCCGAATAGCGGGGAGCACAGATACGCAGTATTTT; CDR3aa: CASRIAGSTDTQYF
d_gene: NA; abundance: many; v_gene: TRBV12-3/TRBV12-4; j_gene: TRBJ1-2; CDR3nt: TGTGCCAGCGGCAGCAACTATGGCTACACCTTC; CDR3aa: CASGSNYGYTF
d_gene: NA; abundance: many; v_gene: TRBV28; j_gene: TRBJ1-5; CDR3nt: TGTGCCAGCAGTCTAGATCAGGGTAACCAGCCCCAGCATTTT; CDR3aa: CASSLDQGNQPQHF
d_gene: NA; abundance: many; v_gene: TRBV28; j_gene: TRBJ2-7; CDR3nt: TGTGCCAGCGGCAACAGGGCCTACGAGCAGTACTTC; CDR3aa: CASGNRAYEQYF
d_gene: NA; abundance: many; v_gene: TRBV18; j_gene: TRBJ2-5; CDR3nt: TGTGCCAGCTCACCCACCGACACGACGGAGACCCAGTACTTC; CDR3aa: CASSPTDTTETQYF
d_gene: NA; abundance: many; v_gene: TRBV5-1; j_gene: TRBJ1-1; CDR3nt: TGCGCCAGCAGCGCGGCAGGGGAAGCTTTCTTT; CDR3aa: CASSAAGEAFF
d_gene: NA; abundance: many; v_gene: TRBV19; j_gene: TRBJ1-1; CDR3nt: TGTGCCAGTAGTACACTAAACAGGGAAGGGGCTTTCTTT; CDR3aa: CASSTLNREGAFF
d_gene: TRBD2; abundance: many; v_gene: TRBV4-2; j_gene: TRBJ2-7; CDR3nt: TGTGCCAGCAGCCCGGGACTAGCGGGAGGGAGCAACGAGCAGTACTTC; CDR3aa: CASSPGLAGGSNEQYF
d_gene: TRBD2; abundance: NA; v_gene: TRBV7-2; j_gene: TRBJ2-5; CDR3nt: TGTGCCAGCAGTGGAGTGACTAGCGGGAGAGAGACCCAGTACTTC; CDR3aa: CASSGVTSGRETQYF
d_gene: NA; abundance: many; v_gene: TRBV27; j_gene: TRBJ2-5; CDR3nt: TGTGCCAGCAGTTTATTGGTGGGATCCCAAGAGACCCAGTACTTC; CDR3aa: CASSLLVGSQETQYF
d_gene: NA; abundance: NA; v_gene: TRBV20-1; j_gene: TRBJ2-1; CDR3nt: TGCAGTGGAGGGATCACACCTACGCTCGGTGAGCAGTTCTTC; CDR3aa: CSGGITPTLGEQFF
d_gene: NA; abundance: few; v_gene: TRBV7-2; j_gene: TRBJ1-1; CDR3nt: TGTGCCAGCAGCAAAAACAGGGACACTGAAGCTTTCTTT; CDR3aa: CASSKNRDTEAFF
d_gene: NA; abundance: many; v_gene: TRBV6-5; j_gene: TRBJ2-3; CDR3nt: TGTGCCAGCAGTTACTCATACGGGAGCACAGATACGCAGTATTTT; CDR3aa: CASSYSYGSTDTQYF
d_gene: NA; abundance: few; v_gene: TRBV20-1; j_gene: TRBJ2-7; CDR3nt: TGCAGTGCTACCAGGGTAACCTACGAGCAGTACTTC; CDR3aa: CSATRVTYEQYF
d_gene: TRBD2; abundance: many; v_gene: TRBV7-2; j_gene: TRBJ2-5; CDR3nt: TGTGCCAGCAGCTATCAACTCGCCCAAAGCGGGAGGGAAGGGGAGACCCAGTACTTC; CDR3aa: CASSYQLAQSGREGETQYF
d_gene: TRBD1; abundance: NA; v_gene: TRBV2; j_gene: TRBJ1-1; CDR3nt: TGTGCGGGGACAGGGGAGGTCACTGAAGCTTTCTTT; CDR3aa: CAGTGEVTEAFF
d_gene: TRBD2; abundance: few; v_gene: TRBV6-5; j_gene: TRBJ2-1; CDR3nt: TGTGCCAGCAGCTATAGCGGGTGGAGCTCCTACAATGAGCAGTTCTTC; CDR3aa: CASSYSGWSSYNEQFF
d_gene: TRBD1; abundance: few; v_gene: TRBV5-1; j_gene: TRBJ1-5; CDR3nt: TGCGCCAGCAGCTTGGGACAGGGGGCAACGCAGCCCCAGCATTTT; CDR3aa: CASSLGQGATQPQHF
d_gene: NA; abundance: many; v_gene: TRBV6-2/TRBV6-3; j_gene: TRBJ2-7; CDR3nt: TGTGCCAGCAGTTCGCGGGACAGTCACTACGAGCAGTACTTC; CDR3aa: CASSSRDSHYEQYF
d_gene: NA; abundance: few; v_gene: TRBV28; j_gene: TRBJ2-2; CDR3nt: TGTGCCAGCAAGAATGGGGGAACTGACACCGGGGAGCTGTTTTTT; CDR3aa: CASKNGGTDTGELFF
d_gene: NA; abundance: few; v_gene: TRBV10-1; j_gene: TRBJ2-1; CDR3nt: TGCGCCAGCAGTGAGTGGATAAGCTCCTACAATGAGCAGTTCTTC; CDR3aa: CASSEWISSYNEQFF
d_gene: TRBD1; abundance: many; v_gene: TRBV28; j_gene: TRBJ1-2; CDR3nt: TGTGCCAGCAGTGCCCAGGGGGCGGGTTATGGCTACACCTTC; CDR3aa: CASSAQGAGYGYTF
d_gene: NA; abundance: NA; v_gene: TRBV6-2/TRBV6-3; j_gene: TRBJ2-5; CDR3nt: TGTGCCAACAGAAACCAAGAGACCCAGTACTTC; CDR3aa: CANRNQETQYF
d_gene: TRBD1; abundance: NA; v_gene: TRBV4-2; j_gene: TRBJ1-2; CDR3nt: TGTGCCAGCAGCCCCCCGGGACAGGGGGCTGGAAACACCTTC; CDR3aa: CASSPPGQGAGNTF
d_gene: TRBD2; abundance: many; v_gene: TRBV28; j_gene: TRBJ2-7; CDR3nt: TGTGCCAGCAACACTTTTCTAGGGACTAGCGGGAGTACTCTCTACGAGCAGTACTTC; CDR3aa: CASNTFLGTSGSTLYEQYF
d_gene: TRBD1; abundance: many; v_gene: TRBV6-1; j_gene: TRBJ2-7; CDR3nt: TGTGCCAGCAGTCCTTTCCCCTATCCGGGGACAGGGGGCTACGAGCAGTACTTC; CDR3aa: CASSPFPYPGTGGYEQYF
d_gene: TRBD2; abundance: many; v_gene: TRBV20-1; j_gene: TRBJ2-3; CDR3nt: TGCAGTGCTAGAGATGCGGTTCAGGGAGGGGCAGATACGCAGTATTTT; CDR3aa: CSARDAVQGGADTQYF
d_gene: NA; abundance: many; v_gene: TRBV12-3/TRBV12-4; j_gene: TRBJ2-1; CDR3nt: TGTGCCAGCAACCCCGCTTCCTACAATGAGCAGTTCTTC; CDR3aa: CASNPASYNEQFF
d_gene: TRBD2; abundance: many; v_gene: TRBV7-2; j_gene: TRBJ2-1; CDR3nt: TGTGCCAGCAGCTCCGCTCTAGCGGGAGTCAATGAGCAGTTCTTC; CDR3aa: CASSSALAGVNEQFF
d_gene: NA; abundance: few; v_gene: TRBV12-3/TRBV12-4; j_gene: TRBJ2-3; CDR3nt: TGTGCCAGCAGTTTAGATAAGGGGCATACGCAGTATTTT; CDR3aa: CASSLDKGHTQYF
d_gene: NA; abundance: few; v_gene: TRBV7-2; j_gene: TRBJ2-5; CDR3nt: TGTGCCAGCAGCGCCGGGAGTCTGAAGGAGACCCAGTACTTC; CDR3aa: CASSAGSLKETQYF
d_gene: TRBD2; abundance: many; v_gene: TRBV7-9; j_gene: TRBJ2-3; CDR3nt: TGTGCCAGCAGTCCCTACGGGGGGAGCACAGATACGCAGTATTTT; CDR3aa: CASSPYGGSTDTQYF
d_gene: NA; abundance: many; v_gene: TRBV7-2; j_gene: TRBJ1-2; CDR3nt: TGTGCCAGCAGCTTAGCGAACAGTTTGATCTATGGCTACACCTTC; CDR3aa: CASSLANSLIYGYTF
d_gene: TRBD2; abundance: few; v_gene: TRBV20-1; j_gene: TRBJ2-7; CDR3nt: TGCAGTGCTAGAGATACCAGCGGGAGTTCCTACGAGCAGTACTTC; CDR3aa: CSARDTSGSSYEQYF
d_gene: TRBD1; abundance: many; v_gene: TRBV5-1; j_gene: TRBJ2-5; CDR3nt: TGCGCCAGCAGATCTGGGACAGGGAGGGAGACCCAGTACTTC; CDR3aa: CASRSGTGRETQYF
d_gene: NA; abundance: many; v_gene: TRBV30; j_gene: TRBJ2-7; CDR3nt: TGTGCCCTCGGGACCTTCTCCTACGAGCAGTACTTC; CDR3aa: CALGTFSYEQYF
d_gene: TRBD2; abundance: few; v_gene: TRBV14; j_gene: TRBJ2-3; CDR3nt: TGTGCCAGCTCGGCCGGGAGGAGAGGTCTCCACACAGATACGCAGTATTTT; CDR3aa: CASSAGRRGLHTDTQYF
d_gene: NA; abundance: few; v_gene: TRBV6-1; j_gene: TRBJ1-1; CDR3nt: TGTGCCAGCAAGGGGTGGACAGTCAGAAACACTGAAGCTTTCTTT; CDR3aa: CASKGWTVRNTEAFF
d_gene: TRBD2; abundance: many; v_gene: TRBV7-3; j_gene: TRBJ2-1; CDR3nt: TGTGCCAGCAGCTTAATAGGATGGGGGCGGGAGGAAGACAATGAGCAGTTCTTC; CDR3aa: CASSLIGWGREEDNEQFF
d_gene: NA; abundance: NA; v_gene: TRBV25-1; j_gene: TRBJ2-5; CDR3nt: TGTGCCAGCAGTGAATGGTCAGGGCGAGAGACCCAGTACTTC; CDR3aa: CASSEWSGRETQYF
d_gene: NA; abundance: many; v_gene: TRBV11-1; j_gene: TRBJ1-2; CDR3nt: TGTGCCAGCAGCATGAATGGACAGACCGCTAACTATGGCTACACCTTC; CDR3aa: CASSMNGQTANYGYTF